This T cell receptor (beta chain) is from a study of T cell changes during pregnancy in multiple sclerosis. Trimming removed 4 bases from V and 7 bases from J; junction bases left unmatched: 10. Per the germline V gene, CDR1 is MNHNS and CDR2 is SASEGT. The CDR3 extends over 15 amino acids. The table came from immunoSEQ multiplex PCR; TCRdb's copy has only in-frame clones and leaves some out. The data contain 40,000 or so clones, 75% to 95% of them singletons. The chain carries TRBV6-1 and TRBJ1-5; 7 bases agree with TRBD1. The TCR originated in a female donor in good health, enrolled as a control in a pregnancy study. Sequences were derived from CD4+ T cells from peripheral blood mononuclear cells, sampled in the third trimester of pregnancy. DNA for the CDR3: TGTGCCAGCAGTGCTACAGGGGAGAGGGGGCAGCCCCAGCATTTT. This gives the protein CASSATGERGQPQHF.